Below are 22 T cell receptor beta chains sequenced from a single sample in a study of blood T cell repertoires in COVID-19. Some clones are missing from TCRdb's copy, which holds only in-frame ones; the method was immunoSEQ multiplex PCR. This table has about 270,000 clones, roughly 86% appearing once. The sample taken for sequencing was PBMCs or T cells enriched from blood (not recorded which). The origin of the receptors is a woman aged 18 to 35 who had recovered from COVID-19.

The CDR3 nucleotides are TGTGCCAGCAGCGTAGCCATTCGCCTACAAGAGACCCAGTACTTC. This gives the protein CASSVAIRLQETQYF. V and J are TRBV9 and TRBJ2-5, with unresolved D. V was shortened by 0 bases and J by 2 bases, with 11 bases between the two germline ends. The CDR3 runs to 15 residues. Germline CDR1 and CDR2: SGDLS and YYNGEE.

The V call is TRBV12-3 or TRBV12-4, the J call TRBJ1-5, with D possibly being TRBD1 (6 bases). The CDR3 has 13 residues. Trimming removed 6 bases at V and 3 bases at J, with 9 bases between. The DNA for the CDR3 is TGTGCCAGCAGCCCAGGGGTCAATCAGCCCCAGCATTTT. This codes for CASSPGVNQPQHF.

V is TRBV7-6 and J is TRBJ1-5; 9 nucleotides agree with TRBD1. The CDR3 covers 14 residues. CDR1 SGHVS and CDR2 FNYEAQ come from the germline V gene. J lost 4 bases, V lost 5 bases, and 3 bases had no gene match. The CDR3, as DNA: TGTGCCAGCAGCCCGGACAGGGGAAATCAGCCCCAGCATTTT. It codes for CASSPDRGNQPQHF.

J is TRBJ2-7 and V is TRBV3-1 (or the pseudogene TRBV3-2), with TRBD1 as a possible D gene (6 bases). The V and J ends lost 5 bases and 4 bases respectively, with 12 bases between them. Germline V gene sequence: CDR1 LGHDT, CDR2 YNNKEL (reference sequence). This CDR3 region has 13 residues. CDR3 in amino acids: CASSSTGVYEQYF. The CDR3 DNA reads as TGTGCCAGCAGCTCGACAGGAGTTTACGAGCAGTACTTC.

The chain joins TRBV11-3 to TRBJ1-1, with 10 bases that match TRBD1. The CDR3 spans 18 residues. V shed 1 base, J shed 3 bases, and the junction held 11 bases outside the gene matches. Germline V gene lookup returns CDR1 SGHNT and CDR2 YENEEA. The DNA for the CDR3 is TGTGCCAGCAGCTTAGTATATGGGACAGGGGCGGGGGACACTGAAGCTTTCTTT. This gives the protein CASSLVYGTGAGDTEAFF.

The rearrangement joins TRBV5-4 to TRBJ1-5, with 7 bases fitting TRBD1. CDR1 is SGHNT and CDR2 is YYREEE in the germline V gene (reference sequence). The V gene end was trimmed by 4 bases and the J gene end by 0 bases; junction bases not matched to a gene: 4. The CDR3 is made up of 15 amino acids. CDR3 sequence reads: CASSIGTDSNQPQHF. In nucleotides, the CDR3 is TGTGCCAGCAGCATAGGGACAGATAGCAATCAGCCCCAGCATTTT.

This chain links TRBV29-1 with TRBJ2-1; 10 bases agree with TRBD2. CDR1 SQVTM and CDR2 ANQGSEA come from the germline V gene. V shed 2 bases and J 4 bases; nucleotides not matched to a gene: 2. The CDR3 length is 14 residues. CDR3 amino acids: CSVEWGLAYNEQFF. The CDR3 nucleotides read TGCAGCGTTGAATGGGGACTAGCGTACAATGAGCAGTTCTTC.

V is TRBV27 and J is TRBJ2-1; 10 bases are a match to TRBD2. This CDR3 spans 19 amino acids. Germline V gives CDR1 MNHEY, CDR2 SMNVEV (reference sequence). The ends lost 2 bases at V and 0 bases at J; junction bases unmatched: 10. This chain's CDR3 is CASSLNRGVAGGSYNEQFF. The CDR3 DNA sequence: TGTGCCAGCAGTTTAAACAGAGGGGTAGCGGGAGGCTCCTACAATGAGCAGTTCTTC.

The rearrangement joins TRBV27 to TRBJ1-2, with 9 nucleotides matching TRBD1. V lost 0 bases and J lost 8; bases outside the gene matches: 10. Per the germline V gene, CDR1 is MNHEY and CDR2 is SMNVEV (reference sequence). The CDR3 length is 16 residues. This CDR3 is CASSLSPGQGRLGYTF. CDR3 nucleotides: TGTGCCAGCAGTTTATCTCCGGGACAGGGACGATTGGGCTACACCTTC.

This clone appeared once. The chain combines TRBV13 with TRBJ1-1, with 11 bases fitting TRBD1. Germline V lookup: CDR1 PRHDT, CDR2 FYEKMQ (reference sequence). The CDR3 loop spans 16 amino acids. The ends lost 0 bases at V and 4 bases at J; junction bases unmatched: 4. The CDR3 region is CASSLGWDRGITEAFF. Here the CDR3 DNA reads TGTGCCAGCAGCTTAGGGTGGGACAGGGGGATCACTGAAGCTTTCTTT.

The rearrangement joins TRBV27 to TRBJ2-2; tentative D call: TRBD2 (5 bases). Germline assignment: CDR1 MNHEY and CDR2 SMNVEV (reference sequence). CDR3 size: 15 residues. The V and J ends lost 5 bases and 3 bases respectively, with 13 bases between them. The CDR3 nucleotides read TGTGCCAGCAGTCCAGTCGGACTTCACACCGGGGAGCTGTTTTTT. It is translated as CASSPVGLHTGELFF.

The V gene is TRBV7-9, the J gene TRBJ2-5, with 14 bases lining up with TRBD2. Germline V gene sequence: CDR1 SEHNR, CDR2 FQNEAQ (reference sequence). The CDR3 spans 16 residues. V trimming: 5 bases; J trimming: 5 bases; junction bases outside the gene matches: 7. The CDR3 DNA follows: TGTGCCAGCAGCCCCGGGACTAGCGGGAGTGGGGAGACCCAGTACTTC. This gives the protein CASSPGTSGSGETQYF.

Regarding this clone: Compared with germline, one end of the junction differs, possibly owing to a read error. The genes are TRBV2 and TRBJ1-5, with 8 bases that match TRBD1. The germline gives CDR1 SNHLY, CDR2 FYNNEI. The CDR3 extends over 16 amino acids. The CDR3 reads CASREGQGIRNQPQHF. The CDR3 DNA follows: TGTGCCAGCAGGGAAGGACAGGGTATTCGCAATCAGCCCCAGCATTTT.

The J gene is TRBJ2-7, the V gene TRBV2, with TRBD1 as a possible D gene (6 bases). The CDR3 loop spans 12 amino acids. Germline CDR1 is SNHLY and CDR2 is FYNNEI. V was shortened by 5 bases and J by 4 bases, with 9 bases between the two germline ends. The CDR3 bases are TGTGCCAGCAGTATCACAGGGTACGAGCAGTACTTC. Amino acids: CASSITGYEQYF.

J is TRBJ1-4 and V is TRBV4-1, with TRBD1 identical over 9 bases. V lost 0 bases and J lost 8; bases outside the gene matches: 7. CDR3 length: 16 amino acids. Germline V gene lookup returns CDR1 MGHRA and CDR2 YSYEKL. CDR3 residues: CASSQDRQGVREKLFF. CDR3 sequence (DNA): TGCGCCAGCAGCCAAGATCGACAGGGGGTTCGGGAAAAACTGTTTTTT.

V and J are TRBV4-3 and TRBJ1-1; no firm D call. CDR1 and CDR2 (germline): LGHNA, YSLEER. V lost 0 bases to trimming and J lost 1 base, with 9 bases between them. CDR3 length equals 15 residues. CDR3 sequence: CASSQDLNWNTEAFF. CDR3 nucleotides: TGCGCCAGCAGCCAAGATCTTAACTGGAACACTGAAGCTTTCTTT.

V is TRBV10-1 and J is TRBJ2-1; 14 nucleotides agree with TRBD2. The CDR3 consists of 15 residues. In germline, CDR1 is WNHNN, CDR2 SYGVQD (reference sequence). V dropped 7 bases and J dropped 8; count of bases not matched to a gene: 7. The CDR3 DNA sequence: TGCGCCAGCACTGGACTAGCGGGGGGCGGGGATGAGCAGTTCTTC. Residues: CASTGLAGGGDEQFF.

The chain carries TRBV18 and TRBJ2-3, with TRBD2 matching 12 bases. The length of the CDR3 is 16 residues. After removal of 5 bases from V and 2 bases from J, the junction contained 5 bases not matched to a gene. The germline CDR1 and CDR2 sequences are KGHSH and LQKENI. The CDR3 is CASSSRTSGNTDTQYF. The CDR3 coding sequence is TGTGCCAGCTCATCCCGGACTAGCGGGAACACAGATACGCAGTATTTT.

Points on this clone: The junction shows a germline mismatch at one end, possibly a read error. The rearrangement uses TRBV28 and TRBJ2-7; the D is unclear. Per the germline V gene, CDR1 is MDHEN and CDR2 is SYDVKM. This CDR3 has 13 amino acids. The CDR3 spells CASSLQSYPSEAF. CDR3 DNA: TGTGCCAGCAGTTTACAGAGTTACCCCTCCGAGGCCTTC.

This clone appeared a single time. The chain links TRBV6-2 or TRBV6-3 to TRBJ2-1; 10 bases agree with TRBD2. This CDR3 contains 16 residues. The trim removed 2 bases at V and 3 bases at J, leaving 4 bases unmatched. Germline-derived CDR1 and CDR2 are MNHEY and SVGEGT. The CDR3 loop is CASSYLAGVLYNEQFF. The CDR3 nucleotides are TGTGCCAGCAGTTACCTAGCGGGGGTCCTCTACAATGAGCAGTTCTTC.

The table lists this clone with a count of one. V and J are TRBV11-2 and TRBJ2-7, with D tentatively TRBD2 (7 bases). The V gene's germline CDR1 is SGHAT and CDR2 FQNNGV. V shed 5 bases and J shed 6 bases, with 17 bases lying between them. There are 14 residues in the CDR3. The DNA of the CDR3 is TGTGCCAGCAGCCCAGGGGCGGGGGCGGGCGAGCAGTACTTC. Translating it yields CASSPGAGAGEQYF.

J is TRBJ2-1 and V is TRBV20-1; D might be TRBD2 (6 bases). Trimming cost V 3 bases and J 12 bases, with 9 bases left between them. The CDR3 has 10 amino acids. In germline, CDR1 is DFQATT, CDR2 SNEGSKA (reference sequence). CDR3 DNA: TGCAGTGCTAGGGACTACCCGCAGTTCTTC. Its protein is CSARDYPQFF.